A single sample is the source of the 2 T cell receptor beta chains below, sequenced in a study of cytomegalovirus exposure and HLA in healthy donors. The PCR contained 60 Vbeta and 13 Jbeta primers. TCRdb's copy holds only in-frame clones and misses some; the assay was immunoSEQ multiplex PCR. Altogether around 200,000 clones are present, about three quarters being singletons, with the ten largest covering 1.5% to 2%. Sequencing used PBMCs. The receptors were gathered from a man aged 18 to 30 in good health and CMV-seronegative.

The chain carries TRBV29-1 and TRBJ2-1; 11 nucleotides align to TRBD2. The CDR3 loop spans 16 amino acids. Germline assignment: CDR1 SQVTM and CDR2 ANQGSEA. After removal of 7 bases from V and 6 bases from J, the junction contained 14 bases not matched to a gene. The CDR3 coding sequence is TGCAGCGGGCGAGATTCACTAGCGGGAGAGCGCAATGAGCAGTTCTTC. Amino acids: CSGRDSLAGERNEQFF.

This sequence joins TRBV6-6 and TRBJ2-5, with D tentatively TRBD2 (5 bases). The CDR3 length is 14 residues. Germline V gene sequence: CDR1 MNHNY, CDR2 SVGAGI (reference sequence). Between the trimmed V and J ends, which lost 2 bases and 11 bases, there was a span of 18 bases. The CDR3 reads CASSYEAGGVEQYF. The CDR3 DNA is TGTGCCAGCAGTTACGAGGCGGGTGGAGTTGAGCAGTACTTC.